The rows below give T cell receptor beta chains drawn from one sample of a study of Graves' ophthalmopathy and Graves' hyperthyroidism. A single record per CDR3 protein comes from TCRdb applying MiXCR to the multiplex PCR reads. The profile shows 150,000 or so distinct CDR3 sequences, about two fifths of them singletons. Input material: peripheral blood. All receptors come from a man aged 25 to 40 with Graves' ophthalmopathy. Each CDR3 is given with its conserved first and last residue.

j_call,v_call,cdr3_aa
TRBJ1-1,TRBV5-6,CASSTGTQTAAFF
TRBJ2-7,TRBV6-2/TRBV6-3,CASSPDLLEQYF
TRBJ1-2,TRBV5-1,CASSLSRNYGYTF
TRBJ2-7,TRBV12-3/TRBV12-4,CASTRTNLGEQYF
TRBJ1-2,TRBV24-1,CATSDFLPGQGYGYTF
TRBJ1-2,TRBV7-2,CASSLARGRRSAEYGYTF
TRBJ2-2,TRBV6-2/TRBV6-3,CASSYSLGGAANTGELFF
TRBJ2-5,TRBV12-3/TRBV12-4,CASRKRETQYF
TRBJ1-1,TRBV6-1,CASPRPGQKNTEAFF
TRBJ1-6,TRBV7-2,CASSSTGTGFSPLHF
TRBJ1-2,TRBV20-1,CSASTPTGYLGYTF
TRBJ2-5,TRBV28,CASSSRTSGKETQYF
TRBJ2-2,TRBV2,CASQLESSTGELFF
TRBJ2-7,TRBV5-1,CASSLVAGGPGEQYF
TRBJ1-2,TRBV20-1,CSARDRTNYGYTF
TRBJ2-5,TRBV6-5,CASSYSRAPETQYF
TRBJ2-7,TRBV6-5,CASSSPGQGTYEQYF
TRBJ1-5,TRBV11-2,CASSLFQRTSNQPQHF
TRBJ1-2,TRBV10-1,CASSEGINYGYTF
-,TRBV14,CASSFDRRYGYTF
TRBJ1-2,TRBV12-3/TRBV12-4,CASSLNSEGLGYTF
TRBJ2-7,TRBV6-5,CASSYYRGYEQYF
TRBJ1-2,TRBV19,CATRDLAGYYGYTF
TRBJ2-5,TRBV28,CASSLPGEGTQYF